This TCR beta chain was sequenced for a study of blood T cell repertoires in COVID-19. The germline V gene has CDR1 KGHDR and CDR2 SFDVKD. CDR3 length equals 15 residues. The V segment lost 7 bases and the J segment 1 base; nucleotides outside the gene matches: 8. In the source study's methods: Amplification of reference gene primers was used by the study to estimate nucleated cell counts. Clones were read by immunoSEQ multiplex PCR, and TCRdb kept only the in-frame ones, dropping some. V and J calls and clone size are those listed in that table; D and trimming were worked out from the DNA. Of 150,000 to 200,000 clones in the sample, less than 90% are singletons; the top ten hold approximately 24%.

The V and J genes are TRBV24-1 and TRBJ1-2; 7 bases agree with TRBD1. This receptor was obtained from a man aged 55 to 70 with acute or convalescent COVID-19. Specimen: peripheral blood. The CDR3: CATSDWAGGNYGYTF. CDR3 DNA: TGTGCCACCAGCGACTGGGCAGGGGGTAACTATGGCTACACCTTC.